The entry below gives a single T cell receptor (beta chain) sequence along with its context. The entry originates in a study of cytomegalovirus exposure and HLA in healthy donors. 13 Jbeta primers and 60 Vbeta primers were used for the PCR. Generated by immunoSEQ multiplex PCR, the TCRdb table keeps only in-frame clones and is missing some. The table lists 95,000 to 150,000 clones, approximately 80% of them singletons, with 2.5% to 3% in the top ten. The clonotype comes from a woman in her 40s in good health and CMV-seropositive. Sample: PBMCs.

CDR3 nucleotides: TGTGCCAGCAGCCCCGCTCGGGCGGGAGCCGGCTCAGATACGCAGTATTTT. It encodes CASSPARAGAGSDTQYF. V and J are TRBV7-2 and TRBJ2-3; 7 bases line up with TRBD2. With 5 bases clipped from V and 4 bases from J, the junction kept 15 bases outside the gene matches. Germline loops: CDR1 SGHTA, CDR2 FQGNSA. CDR3 length: 17 amino acids. Together with reference TRBV7-2 and TRBJ2-3, the CDR3 gives the full variable domain: GAGVSQSPSNKVTEKGKDVELRCDPISGHTALYWYRQSLGQGLEFLIYFQGNSAPDKSGLPSDRFSAERTGGSVSTLTIQRTQQEDSAVYLCASSPARAGAGSDTQYFGPGTRLTVL.